The T cell receptor (beta chain) described here comes from a study of T-cell reconstitution after alpha-beta-depleted transplantation in children. In regard to this clonotype: Its matching antigen is unknown.

The TCRbeta library was prepared with unique molecular identifiers. TCRdb reprocessed the PCR reads via MiXCR and lists one record per CDR3 protein. The sample contains 97,000 or so distinct CDR3 sequences, approximately 8% of which appear only once. Findings and caveats of the study: At day 60, the high TCRbeta diversity found in some patients originated from recipient T cells and thymic progenitors that had survived. Where alpha-beta T cells came from about two months after transplant was reportedly several hundred expanded graft clones.

This receptor was obtained from a boy younger than 10 with acute lymphoblastic leukemia, due to receive a stem cell transplant. The source was PBMCs, collected before TCRalphabeta/CD19-depleted stem cell transplant.

CDR3: CASSLGRAGGNTIYF. The DNA for the CDR3 is TGTGCCAGCAGCTTAGGCAGGGCAGGCGGAAACACCATATATTTT. The rearrangement uses TRBV7-2 and TRBJ1-3, with a weak D call TRBD1 (5 bases). CDR3 length: 15 amino acids. Trimming left V 1 base short and J 4 bases short, with 11 bases between. From germline, CDR1 is SGHTA and CDR2 FQGNSA.